The following is a TCR beta chain sequence with its context. What antigen it recognizes has not been identified. One base away there is no much larger clone; base qualities are not given. This record belongs to a study of PD-1 blockade in classical Hodgkin lymphoma (dated by TCRdb to between 2020 and 2021). General notes on the study: Nivolumab dosing was 3 mg/kg intravenously every 2 weeks, continuing until either disease progression or unacceptable toxicity. A peripheral blood immune signature of response to PD-1 blockade in classical Hodgkin lymphoma was defined using TCR beta sequencing and CyTOF.

Compared with germline, V lacks 5 bases and J lacks 9 bases; bases without a gene match: 10. The CDR3 starts with the cysteine, ends with the phenylalanine, and has 16 residues. The CDR3 DNA has 48 bases and is translated from base 1. CDR1 SGHTA and CDR2 FQGTGA were looked up in the germline V gene. The sample's time point label, in plain terms: cycle 1 day 1 (C1D1), immediately before nivolumab initiation. Every trial patient had relapsed following autologous stem cell transplantation, and prior brentuximab vedotin exposure was what differed among cohorts A, B and C. The trial cohort comprised about 60 patients with relapsed/refractory classical Hodgkin lymphoma whose best overall responses were complete response, partial response or progressive disease. In the multi-cohort phase II CheckMate 205 trial, trial patients received single-agent nivolumab. An independent review committee assessed best overall response using the 2007 International Working Group response criteria. PBMCs from the trial were collected at three points: immediately before nivolumab initiation (C1D1), and during therapy at cycle 2 day 1 and cycle 4 day 1. Peripheral blood was collected in 8 mL Vacutainer Cell Preparation Tubes, from which PBMCs were isolated by centrifugation and then cryopreserved.

Summary of the overall study and its limitations: The study covered only a single clinical trial cohort, and the causes of the repertoire differences, possibly disease activity or prior therapy, were still not defined. Trial patients achieving complete response had baseline diversity similar to newly diagnosed patients, whereas partial responders and progressors had significantly lower diversity. Lower diversity was observed in patients in whom nivolumab was started less than 1 year after ASCT, and these patients were excluded from later analyses so that confounding by immune reconstitution would be avoided. A significant rise by C4D1 was seen in CD4+ but not CD8+ TCR diversity (p=0.0027 vs p=0.16), with the rise being most apparent in complete responders (p=0.02). Baseline TCR diversity was reported to be lower in newly diagnosed patients than in healthy donors, and even lower in relapsed/refractory patients.

Genomic DNA was extracted with the Qiagen DNeasy kit from unsorted PBMCs and from negatively selected CD4+ and CD8+ fractions. Using primers that anneal to V and J segments, immunoSEQ multiplex PCR amplified the TCR beta CDR3 regions. Amplification bias was minimized using a synthetic immune receptor repertoire, and residual bias was removed computationally after sequencing. As for the authors' bioinformatics: Custom Python scripts were used to quantify repertoire diversity as the Shannon entropy index. Unsorted, CD4+ and CD8+ repertoires were analyzed separately, except for combined analyses in which CD4+ and CD8+ sequences were merged in silico. A clone was considered expanded if an increase in frequency of at least 2-fold after treatment relative to C1D1 was found, and a pseudocount of 0.5 was applied to clones undetected at baseline. Clones with 0 or 1 copy at C1D1 were defined as singleton clones, while clones with 2 or more copies were defined as non-singleton clones. Clones expanded in unsorted samples were assigned a CD4+, CD8+ or unknown annotation through matching of protein sequences in sorted samples from the same patient. Wilcoxon tests on paired samples were used to test changes in diversity from C1D1 to C4D1. TCRdb holds this immuneACCESS table with in-frame rearrangements only. Some clones are missing; in checked studies, unresolved V genes explain under half, and the rest has no known cause. That table furnishes V, J and clone size, whereas the DNA furnished D and trimming. The sample data list some 7,500 clones, and about 81% of these were observed just once. The ten largest make up 11% to 15% of the sample.

The sequenced sample was peripheral blood mononuclear cells (PBMCs), obtained at baseline. The sequence derives from a human donor with classical Hodgkin lymphoma. Recombination linked TRBV7-3 to TRBJ2-1; 13 central nucleotides agree with TRBD2. The CDR3 sequence is CASSQRTSGSGGEQFF. The sequence in DNA is TGTGCCAGCAGCCAAAGGACTAGCGGGAGTGGGGGTGAGCAGTTCTTC.